The T cell receptor (beta chain) under discussion was sequenced for a study of CD8 T cells in ankylosing spondylitis. Study conclusions and caveats: A motif in TCR beta, a set of fewer than ten highly homologous variants, appeared characteristic of ankylosing spondylitis blood.

TCRdb called the 5' RACE reads again in MiXCR, with one record for every CDR3 protein. The sample yields hundreds of thousands of distinct CDR3 sequences, about 12% seen once. For this clonotype: Its matching antigen is unknown.

There are 14 residues in the CDR3. Germline-derived CDR1 and CDR2 are SGHRS and YFSETQ. Trimming pared 0 bases from V and 6 bases from J, leaving 10 bases between. The sequencing input was blood, either unsorted or a sorted T cell fraction (not recorded which). The V call is TRBV5-1, the J call TRBJ2-1, with TRBD2 as a possible D gene (5 bases). The clonotype was recovered from a male donor with ankylosing spondylitis. CDR3 DNA sequence: TGCGCCAGCAGCTTGGTATTAGCGAGCAATGAGCAGTTCTTC. Amino acid sequence: CASSLVLASNEQFF.